The rows below give T cell receptor beta chains drawn from one sample of a study of shared clonotypes between healthy human individuals. The method was immunoSEQ multiplex PCR; TCRdb's version includes in-frame clones alone and lacks a portion of them. In the table there are about 2.4 million clones, more than 80% of which are singletons. The specimen sequenced was naive CD4+ T cells sorted from blood. The receptor source for this set is a man younger than 30 in good health. CDR3s include the opening cysteine and the closing phenylalanine or tryptophan. A D gene is named only where the DNA matches it firmly. Clone size, where shown, is once, few, many, or a class for clones that have expanded.

clone_size j_call d_call v_call cdr3_aa cdr3_nt
- TRBJ1-5 - TRBV6-6 CASSDVQGQPQHF TGTGCCAGCAGCGACGTGCAGGGTCAGCCCCAGCATTTT
- TRBJ2-1 TRBD2 TRBV4-1 CASSLGGLAGVNEQFF TGCGCCAGCAGCCTTGGCGGGCTAGCGGGGGTCAATGAGCAGTTCTTC
- TRBJ2-7 - TRBV4-2 CASSQDRDTYEQYF TGTGCCAGCAGCCAAGATCGGGACACATACGAGCAGTACTTC
- TRBJ2-7 TRBD1 TRBV7-6 CASSRDSSYEQYF TGTGCCAGCAGCCGGGACAGCTCCTACGAGCAGTACTTC
- TRBJ2-5 TRBD2 TRBV19 CASSFSGTSGSKTQYF TGTGCCAGTAGCTTTTCCGGGACTAGCGGGAGTAAGACCCAGTACTTC
- TRBJ1-2 TRBD1 TRBV9 CASSVTGGQGYTF TGTGCCAGCAGCGTGACAGGGGGGCAAGGCTACACCTTC
once TRBJ2-7 - TRBV7-2 CASSPRRGTDEQYF TGTGCCAGCAGCCCTCGTCGGGGTACGGACGAGCAGTACTTC
- TRBJ1-3 - TRBV10-3 CVISESIRAHSGNTIYF TGTGTCATCAGTGAGTCAATCCGGGCGCACTCTGGAAACACCATATATTTT
once TRBJ1-4 - TRBV5-1 CASSLGPINEKLFF TGCGCCAGCAGCTTGGGACCTATTAATGAAAAACTGTTTTTT
few TRBJ2-7 TRBD2 TRBV29-1 CSVDGGGTPEQYF TGCAGCGTTGATGGGGGGGGGACCCCCGAGCAGTACTTC